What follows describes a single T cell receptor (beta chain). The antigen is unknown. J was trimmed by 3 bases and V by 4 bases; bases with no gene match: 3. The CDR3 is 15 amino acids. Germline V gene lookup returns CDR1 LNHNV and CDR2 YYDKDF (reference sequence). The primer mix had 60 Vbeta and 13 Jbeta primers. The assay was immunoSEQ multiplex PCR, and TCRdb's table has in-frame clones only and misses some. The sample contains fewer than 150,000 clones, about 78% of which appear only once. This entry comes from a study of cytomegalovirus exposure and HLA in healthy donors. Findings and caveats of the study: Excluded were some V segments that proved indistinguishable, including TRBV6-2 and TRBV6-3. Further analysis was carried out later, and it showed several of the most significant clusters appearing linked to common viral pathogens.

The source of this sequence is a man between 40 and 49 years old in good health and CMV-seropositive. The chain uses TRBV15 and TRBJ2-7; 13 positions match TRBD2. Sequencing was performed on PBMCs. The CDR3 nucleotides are TGTGCCACCAGCATCGGACTAGCGGGGGTCTACGAGCAGTACTTC. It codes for CATSIGLAGVYEQYF.